This T cell receptor beta chain was captured by sequencing in a study of blood T cell repertoires in COVID-19. Under the authors' procedure: From reference gene primer amplification, estimates of nucleated cell counts were derived. Measured with immunoSEQ multiplex PCR; TCRdb has only the in-frame clones, and not every one. Clone size and the V and J calls come from that table; the DNA yielded D and trimming. The sample has some 150,000 clones, roughly 84% seen once. Germline loops: CDR1 SGHNT, CDR2 YYREEE (reference sequence). The CDR3 contains 15 residues. Germline trimming cut 4 bases from V and 5 bases from J; bases unmatched to any gene: 11.

The rearrangement uses TRBV5-4 and TRBJ2-7, with 8 bases aligning to TRBD2. Sequenced input: peripheral blood. This receptor was identified in a man between 40 and 49 years old with acute or convalescent COVID-19. The CDR3 here is CASSTGLALGHEQYF. CDR3 coding DNA: TGTGCCAGCAGCACCGGACTAGCATTAGGCCACGAGCAGTACTTC.